The T cell receptor beta chain under discussion was sequenced for a study of blood T cell repertoires in COVID-19. Background on the study: Samples came from the United States, Italy and Spain, spanning acute and convalescent COVID-19.

Only one count was recorded for this clone. Per the original data handling: From reference gene primer amplification, estimates of nucleated cell counts were derived. Profiled with immunoSEQ multiplex PCR; TCRdb holds only in-frame clones, not every one. V, J and clone size are those of that table, while D and trimming were read from the DNA. Of about 440,000 clones listed, less than 95% were seen once; the top ten hold more than 0.55%. Individuals aged roughly 18 to 90 years were recruited from 24 US areas. Looked up from germline, CDR1 is MNHEY and CDR2 is SMNVEV (reference sequence). This CDR3 region has 15 residues. J gave up 8 bases and V 3 bases, and 5 bases lay outside the gene matches.

The sequencing input was PBMCs or T cells enriched from blood (not recorded which). This chain uses TRBV27 with TRBJ2-1; TRBD2 aligns across 12 bases. This TCR came from a man aged 18 to 30 who had recovered from COVID-19. Here the CDR3 reads CASSFILAGGDEQFF. DNA of the CDR3: TGTGCCAGCAGTTTCATACTAGCGGGGGGTGATGAGCAGTTCTTC.